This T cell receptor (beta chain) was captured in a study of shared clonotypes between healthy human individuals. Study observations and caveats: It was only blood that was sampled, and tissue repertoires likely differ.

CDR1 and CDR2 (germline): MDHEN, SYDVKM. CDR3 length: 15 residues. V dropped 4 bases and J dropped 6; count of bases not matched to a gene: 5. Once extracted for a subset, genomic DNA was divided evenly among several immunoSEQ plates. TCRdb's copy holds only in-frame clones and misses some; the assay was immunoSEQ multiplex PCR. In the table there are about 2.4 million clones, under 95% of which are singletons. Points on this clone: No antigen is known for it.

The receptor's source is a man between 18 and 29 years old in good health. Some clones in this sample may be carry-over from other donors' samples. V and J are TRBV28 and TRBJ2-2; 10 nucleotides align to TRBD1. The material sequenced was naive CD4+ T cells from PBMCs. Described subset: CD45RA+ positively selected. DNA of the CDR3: TGTGCCAGCAGTTCCGGGACAGGGGACGCCGGGGAGCTGTTTTTT. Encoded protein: CASSSGTGDAGELFF.